The 2 T cell receptor beta chains reported below all come from one sample, sequenced in a study of shared clonotypes between healthy human individuals. Naive CD8 cells were CD45RO-negative, positively selected for CCR7, excluding terminally differentiated effector memory CD45RA+ cells. Measured with immunoSEQ multiplex PCR; TCRdb has only the in-frame clones, and not every one. The table shows some 2 million clones, with over 85% occurring only once. The sample consisted of naive CD8+ T cells sorted from blood. These receptors were taken from a man younger than 35 in good health.

J is TRBJ2-1 and V is TRBV7-2, with D possibly matching TRBD2 (6 bases). V shed 3 bases and J shed 3 bases, with 21 bases lying between them. Germline loops: CDR1 SGHTA, CDR2 FQGNSA. This CDR3 contains 18 residues. CDR3 loop: CASSFATIRRGIYNEQFF. CDR3 DNA sequence: TGTGCCAGCAGCTTCGCCACCATAAGGAGGGGAATCTACAATGAGCAGTTCTTC.

The chain is built from TRBV5-4 and TRBJ2-4, with D maybe TRBD2 (5 bases). This CDR3 has 14 amino acids. CDR1 is SGHNT, CDR2 YYREEE, per germline (reference sequence). Trimming took off 5 bases at V and 3 bases at J, with 12 bases between the two ends. As DNA, the CDR3 is TGTGCCAGCAGACAACGCGGAGGCAAAAACATTCAGTACTTC. Its translation is CASRQRGGKNIQYF.